This T cell receptor (beta chain) was identified during a study of cytomegalovirus exposure and HLA in healthy donors. Findings of the study overall: What a later analysis reportedly showed was that an Asian-associated ancestry cluster had fewer N-insertions than the 666-donor mean.

Healthy donors of bone marrow made up the group. The CDR3 extends over 17 amino acids. Germline V gene lookup returns CDR1 LNHNV and CDR2 YYDKDF (reference sequence). Primers: 60 Vbeta forward and 13 Jbeta reverse. Libraries were prepared by immunoSEQ multiplex PCR; TCRdb keeps only in-frame clonotypes and omits some of them. The table shows 200,000 to 250,000 clones, with 70% to 80% occurring only once. This clone appeared a single time. Antigen unknown. The sequenced sample was PBMCs. The rearrangement uses TRBV15 and TRBJ2-3, with 14 bases aligning to TRBD2. The receptor was isolated from a woman aged 60-70 years in good health and CMV-seropositive. For the CDR3, the DNA is TGTGGATCGACTAGCGGGAGGGCCGTGACAGGAACAGATACGCAGTATTTT. This gives the protein CGSTSGRAVTGTDTQYF.